This entry concerns a single T cell receptor (beta chain). The antigen is unknown. The CDR3 length is 16 residues. Clones were sequenced by immunoSEQ multiplex PCR, and TCRdb holds only the in-frame ones, with some missing. The sample has some 150,000 clones, around 85% seen once; the top ten hold about 5.1%. This sample stems from a study of T cell responses to AZD1222 COVID-19 vaccine. General study findings and limits: Just five or six AZD1222 recipients tested seropositive at baseline. Targets within unmutated variant regions were reportedly found for nearly half of spike-specific TCRs. Recipients of two AZD1222 doses showed rising Spike-specific TCR breadth and depth. A mostly white British donor set with more females was recruited, and clonal diversity was possibly underestimated.

This TCR derives from an adult in good health. V usage is TRBV21-1 and J usage is TRBJ2-1. TRBV21-1 is a known pseudogene. The sample consisted of peripheral blood, taken on day 0 of MenACWY control vaccination. This CDR3 reads CASSRGSGHLYNEQFF. The CDR3 DNA reads as TGTGCCAGCAGCAGAGGGTCAGGACACCTATACAATGAGCAGTTCTTC.